This T cell receptor beta chain was captured by sequencing in a study of CD8 T cells in Susac syndrome. As for this clonotype: Its ends do not fully match the called genes, so a read error is possible.

The authors reverse transcribed roughly 0.5 to 1 ug RNA with random hexamers. A single record per CDR3 protein comes from TCRdb applying MiXCR to the immunoSEQ multiplex PCR reads. The sample lists some 200,000 distinct CDR3 sequences, 95% occurring once. Germline assignment: CDR1 MGHRA and CDR2 YSYEKL. The length of the CDR3 is 15 residues. The rearrangement joins TRBV4-1 to TRBJ1-4; 9 bases map to TRBD1. This TCR was sampled from a human donor with Susac syndrome. Sequencing used CD8+ T cells from PBMCs. CDR3 in DNA: TGCGCCAGCAGCCAAACCGGGACAGGGAATGGAAAACTGTTTTTT. Protein product: CASSQTGTGNGKLFF.